Listed here is a single TCR beta chain. The antigen is unknown. This sample stems from a study of OX40 agonist ivuxolimab in advanced cancers. Findings and caveats of the study: People who partly responded at 0.1-3.0 mg/kg had some of the least clonal expansion seen.

Germline CDR1 SNHLY, CDR2 FYNNEI. The CDR3 loop spans 13 amino acids. The V end was cut by 3 bases, the J end by 0 bases, with 6 bases between. Generated by immunoSEQ multiplex PCR, the TCRdb table keeps only in-frame clones and is missing some. Seen here are 38,000 or so clones, around 87% observed once, and the top ten hold under 4%. The specimen was CD4+ or CD8+ T cells sorted from blood, collected in a trial of the OX40 agonist ivuxolimab. The sequence was obtained from an adult with an advanced solid tumor such as melanoma, head and neck, liver or kidney cancer. The rearrangement joins TRBV2 to TRBJ2-7; D remains unclear. The CDR3 coding sequence is TGTGCCAGCAGTGAGGGCACCTCCTACGAGCAGTACTTC. Protein: CASSEGTSYEQYF. Drawing the rest from reference TRBV2 and TRBJ2-7, the complete variable domain is EPEVTQTPSHQVTQMGQEVILRCVPISNHLYFYWYRQILGQKVEFLVSFYNNEISEKSEIFDDQFSVERPDGSNFTLKIRSTKLEDSAMYFCASSEGTSYEQYFGPGTRLTVT.